This T cell receptor beta chain appears in the sequencing data of a study of T cell repertoires in MIS-A myocarditis. Germline V gene sequence: CDR1 SEHNR, CDR2 FQNEAQ (reference sequence). The CDR3 consists of 14 residues. Trimming at V came to 3 bases and at J to 2 bases, leaving 1 base not matched to a gene. This clone was counted a single time. Profiling relied on immunoSEQ multiplex PCR, and the TCRdb table lists in-frame clones only, not all of them. The repertoire includes around 680 clones, 84% of them detected once, and about 15% sits in the top ten. The TCR comes from a man younger than 30 with fulminant myocarditis from multisystem inflammatory syndrome in adults (MIS-A) after COVID-19. Sequenced: pericardium tissue obtained at autopsy. The chain carries TRBV7-9 and TRBJ2-3; 8 bases align to TRBD1. The CDR3 reads CASSLDRATDTQYF. For the CDR3, the DNA is TGTGCCAGCAGCTTGGACAGGGCCACAGATACGCAGTATTTT.